The present entry profiles one T cell receptor beta chain with its context. The CDR3 is 14 amino acids. Germline V CDR1 and CDR2: MNHEY, SVGAGI. J lost 4 bases, V lost 7 bases, and 6 bases had no gene match. Specified time point: after dendritic cell vaccination, including at tumor progression/relapse. This sample was included in a study of glioma-infiltrating T cells after dendritic cell vaccination. TCRB CDR3 was amplified from 2 ug genomic DNA or less. Amplification used 60 V beta primers and 13 J beta primers. Profiled with immunoSEQ multiplex PCR; TCRdb holds only in-frame clones, not every one. Counted here are roughly 85,000 clones, less than 85% occurring once; the ten biggest clones make up around 8.5%.

The starting material was blood, obtained after dendritic cell vaccination. The sequence came from a human donor with glioblastoma. This chain links TRBV6-5 with TRBJ2-2; 7 bases map to TRBD1. CDR3 in amino acids: CASKRGQSTGELFF. For the CDR3, the DNA is TGTGCCAGCAAACGGGGACAGTCCACCGGGGAGCTGTTTTTT.